This T cell receptor beta chain originates from a study of monozygotic twins with inflammatory bowel disease. Whole-study findings and limits: Compared with healthy twins, IBD patients shared fewer clonotypes with others, especially with disease activity. A lone strong IBD-associated signal or clonotype found no support. Twin concordance left repertoire similarity unchanged, with limited power a possible explanation for this lack of difference.

Concerning this clonotype itself: The antigen remains undetermined.

T cells were not sorted, and total RNA was isolated straight from whole blood. TCRdb re-called the 5' RACE reads and catalogs CDR3 proteins one per entry, DNA excluded. Its table lists roughly 320,000 distinct CDR3 sequences. Germline V gene lookup returns CDR1 MNHEY and CDR2 SVGAGI. The CDR3 consists of 16 residues. The chain has TRBV6-5 and TRBJ2-2; the D gene TCRdb calls, TRBD1, cannot be checked with no DNA. This TCR was recovered from a human donor with ulcerative colitis or Crohn's disease, or a healthy co-twin of an affected twin (not recorded which). Material: blood. The CDR3 reads CASSLPGQGVVGELFF.